This T cell receptor beta chain was profiled in a study of T-cell memory formation after mild COVID-19. Study as a whole: Across donors, TCR clusters were largely donor specific.

On this clonotype: Its antigen is as yet unknown.

5'RACE with constant-segment primers yielded barcoded, UMI-tagged TCR alpha and TCR beta cDNA libraries. From the 5' RACE reads, TCRdb called clonotypes with MiXCR, one entry per CDR3 protein. This sample has 150,000 to 200,000 distinct CDR3 sequences, with 11% found just once. Study-wide points: Cross-reactive memory seemingly joined, as some responding clones were found in pre-infection memory.

This clonotype originated in a man aged 18 to 29 who had mild COVID-19 (a few samples of this study predate the infection). Cell type and time point are not known. The sequenced sample consisted of PBMCs or a T cell subset sorted from them (not recorded which).

The CDR3 DNA follows: TGTGCCAGCAGCTCCCAGACTAGGGATGCAGATACGCAGTATTTT. Protein: CASSSQTRDADTQYF. The chain couples TRBV7-2 to TRBJ2-3, with a weak D call TRBD2 (6 bases). Germline lookup yields CDR1 SGHTA and CDR2 FQGNSA. The CDR3 has 15 residues. Trimming pared 4 bases from V and 4 bases from J, leaving 15 bases between. The full variable domain, its missing parts supplied by reference TRBV7-2 and TRBJ2-3, is GAGVSQSPSNKVTEKGKDVELRCDPISGHTALYWYRQSLGQGLEFLIYFQGNSAPDKSGLPSDRFSAERTGGSVSTLTIQRTQQEDSAVYLCASSSQTRDADTQYFGPGTRLTVL.